The clone carrying this T cell receptor beta chain has a handful of counts. Its target is unknown. TCRdb processed the RT-PCR reads anew with MiXCR; each CDR3 protein has one entry. The sample holds fewer than 650,000 distinct CDR3 sequences, under 15% seen once. These data are taken from a study of response to subunit inactivated influenza vaccine. Findings of the study overall: After each seasonal influenza vaccination, few new T cells are recruited, the authors suggested.

Germline values: CDR1 SQVTM, CDR2 ANQGSEA. V lost 7 bases and J 2 bases, leaving 11 bases between the germline ends. There are 12 residues in the CDR3. The sequencing here drew on PBMCs from blood, taken roughly 48 days after vaccination. The chain is built from TRBV29-1 and TRBJ1-1, with D perhaps matching TRBD1 (5 bases). The TCR sequence derives from a man aged 45-60 years who received an inactivated influenza vaccine. CDR3 protein: CSARTINTEAFF. CDR3 nucleotide sequence: TGCAGCGCGCGGACAATTAACACTGAAGCTTTCTTT.